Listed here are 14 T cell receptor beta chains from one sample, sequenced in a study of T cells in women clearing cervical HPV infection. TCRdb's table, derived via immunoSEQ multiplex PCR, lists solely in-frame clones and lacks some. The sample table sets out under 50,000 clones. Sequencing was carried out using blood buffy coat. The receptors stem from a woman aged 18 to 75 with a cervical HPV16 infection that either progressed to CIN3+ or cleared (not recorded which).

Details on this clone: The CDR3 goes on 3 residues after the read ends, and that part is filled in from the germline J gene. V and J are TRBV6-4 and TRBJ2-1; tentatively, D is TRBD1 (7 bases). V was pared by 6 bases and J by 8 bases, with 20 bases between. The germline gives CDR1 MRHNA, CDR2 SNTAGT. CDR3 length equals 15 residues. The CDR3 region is CASSPPKTGDYEQFF. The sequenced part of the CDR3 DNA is TGTGCCAGCAGCCCGCCGAAAACAGGGGACTATGAG.

This CDR3 is CASSPGTSGGQETQYF. The CDR3 bases that were read are TGCGCCAGCAGCCCCGGGACTAGCGGGGGACAAGAGACC. The chain has TRBV5-1 and TRBJ2-5; 14 bases map to TRBD2. The read comes to an end 3 residues before the CDR3 does, leaving the germline J gene to fill in the end. Germline trimming cut 4 bases from V and 2 bases from J; bases unmatched to any gene: 4. The CDR3 is 16 residues long. Germline assignment: CDR1 SGHRS and CDR2 YFSETQ.

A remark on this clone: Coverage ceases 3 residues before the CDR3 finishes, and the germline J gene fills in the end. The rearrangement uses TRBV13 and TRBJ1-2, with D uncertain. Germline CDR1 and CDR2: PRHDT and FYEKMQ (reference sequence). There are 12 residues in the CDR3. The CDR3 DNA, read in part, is TGTGCCAGCAGCCCCCTCACAGATACC. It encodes CASSPLTDT. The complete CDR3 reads CASSPLTDTYTF.

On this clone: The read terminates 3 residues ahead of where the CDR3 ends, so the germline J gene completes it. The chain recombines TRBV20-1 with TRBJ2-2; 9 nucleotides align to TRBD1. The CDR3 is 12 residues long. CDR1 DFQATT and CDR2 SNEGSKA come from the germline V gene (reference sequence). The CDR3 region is CSAAMDRGKLFF. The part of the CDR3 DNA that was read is TGCAGTGCGGCGATGGACAGGGGAAAG.

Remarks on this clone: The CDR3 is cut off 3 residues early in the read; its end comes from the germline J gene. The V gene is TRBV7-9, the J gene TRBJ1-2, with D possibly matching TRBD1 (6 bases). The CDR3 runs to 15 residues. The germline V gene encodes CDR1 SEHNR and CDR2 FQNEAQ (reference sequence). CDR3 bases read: TGTGCCAGCAGCTTAGCAAGAGCAGGGGTCGACATC. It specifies CASSLARAGVDI. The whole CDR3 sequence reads CASSLARAGVDIYTF. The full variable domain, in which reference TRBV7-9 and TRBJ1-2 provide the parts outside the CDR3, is DTGVSQNPRHKITKRGQNVTFRCDPISEHNRLYWYRQTLGQGPEFLTYFQNEAQLEKSRLLSDRFSAERPKGSFSTLEIQRTEQGDSAMYLCASSLARAGVDIYTFGSGTRLTVV.

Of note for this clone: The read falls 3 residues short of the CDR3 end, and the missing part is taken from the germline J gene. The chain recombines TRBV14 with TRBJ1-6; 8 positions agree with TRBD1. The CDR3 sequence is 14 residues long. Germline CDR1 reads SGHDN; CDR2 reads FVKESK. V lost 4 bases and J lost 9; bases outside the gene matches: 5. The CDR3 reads CASSRTGGSSPLHF. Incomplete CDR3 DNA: TGTGCCAGCAGCCGCACAGGGGGAAGTTCACCC.

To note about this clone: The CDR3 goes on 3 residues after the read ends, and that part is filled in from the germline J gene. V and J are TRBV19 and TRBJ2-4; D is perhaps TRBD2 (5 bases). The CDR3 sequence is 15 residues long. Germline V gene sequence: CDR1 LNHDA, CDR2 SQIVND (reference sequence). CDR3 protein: CASSNSQVTNYGQYF. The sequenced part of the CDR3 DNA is TGTGCCAGTAGTAACTCTCAGGTGACTAACTATGGT. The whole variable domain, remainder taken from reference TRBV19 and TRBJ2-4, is DGGITQSPKYLFRKEGQNVTLSCEQNLNHDAMYWYRQDPGQGLRLIYYSQIVNDFQKGDIAEGYSVSREKKESFPLTVTSAQKNPTAFYLCASSNSQVTNYGQYFGAGTRLSVL.

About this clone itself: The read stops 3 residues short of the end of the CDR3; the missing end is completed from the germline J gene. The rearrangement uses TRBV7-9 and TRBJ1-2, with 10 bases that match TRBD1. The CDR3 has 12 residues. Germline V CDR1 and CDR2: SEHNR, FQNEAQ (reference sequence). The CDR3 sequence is CAIGTGAYDYTF. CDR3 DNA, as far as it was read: TGTGCCATCGGGACAGGGGCCTACGAC.

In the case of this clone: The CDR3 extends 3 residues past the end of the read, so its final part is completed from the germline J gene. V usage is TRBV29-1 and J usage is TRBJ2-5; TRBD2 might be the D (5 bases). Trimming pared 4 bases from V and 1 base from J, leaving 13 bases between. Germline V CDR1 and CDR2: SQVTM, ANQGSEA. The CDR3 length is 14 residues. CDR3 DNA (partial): TGCAGCGTTGCTCCACCCCGGGGCCAAGAGACC. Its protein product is CSVAPPRGQET. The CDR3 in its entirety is CSVAPPRGQETQYF.

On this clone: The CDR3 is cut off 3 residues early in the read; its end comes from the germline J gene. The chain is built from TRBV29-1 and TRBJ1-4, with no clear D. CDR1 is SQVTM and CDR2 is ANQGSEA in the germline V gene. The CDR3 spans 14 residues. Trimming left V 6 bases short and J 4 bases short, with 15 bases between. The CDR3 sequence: CSVHLITGNEKLFF. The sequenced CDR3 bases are TGCAGCGTGCACCTAATAACTGGTAATGAAAAA.

CDR3: CASSDATGGSEKLFF. The sequenced part of the CDR3 DNA is TGTGCCAGCAGTGACGCGACAGGGGGAAGTGAAAAA. This chain connects TRBV25-1 to TRBJ1-4, with 9 bases fitting TRBD1. Read data end 3 residues before the CDR3 end; the end is taken from the germline J gene. J lost 7 bases, V lost 3 bases, and 6 bases had no gene match. Germline V gene data show CDR1 as MGHDK and CDR2 as SYGVNS. The CDR3 extends over 15 amino acids.

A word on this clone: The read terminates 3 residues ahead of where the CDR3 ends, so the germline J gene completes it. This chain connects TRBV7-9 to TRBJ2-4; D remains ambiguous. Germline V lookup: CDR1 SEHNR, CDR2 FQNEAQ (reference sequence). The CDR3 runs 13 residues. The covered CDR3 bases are TGTGCCAGCAGCCCCGAGAAGGGCAATGGT. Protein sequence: CASSPEKGNG. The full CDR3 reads CASSPEKGNGQYF.

The DNA read from the CDR3 is TGCGCCAGCAGCCAAGAAGGGGGTGGCGAG. It specifies CASSQEGGGE. The entire CDR3 is CASSQEGGGEQYF. The rearrangement joins TRBV4-1 to TRBJ2-7; tentative D call: TRBD1 (6 bases). The read falls 3 residues short of the CDR3 end, and the missing part is taken from the germline J gene. The CDR3 covers 13 residues. V lost 0 bases and J 6 bases, leaving 9 bases between the germline ends. CDR1 and CDR2 (germline): MGHRA, YSYEKL.

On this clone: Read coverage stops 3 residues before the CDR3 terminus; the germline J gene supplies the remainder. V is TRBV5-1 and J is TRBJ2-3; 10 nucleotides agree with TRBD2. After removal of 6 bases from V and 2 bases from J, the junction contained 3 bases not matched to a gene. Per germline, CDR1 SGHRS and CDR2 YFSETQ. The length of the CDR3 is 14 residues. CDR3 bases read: TGCGCCAGCACCCTAGCGGGGGACACAGATACG. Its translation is CASTLAGDTDT. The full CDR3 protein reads CASTLAGDTDTQYF.